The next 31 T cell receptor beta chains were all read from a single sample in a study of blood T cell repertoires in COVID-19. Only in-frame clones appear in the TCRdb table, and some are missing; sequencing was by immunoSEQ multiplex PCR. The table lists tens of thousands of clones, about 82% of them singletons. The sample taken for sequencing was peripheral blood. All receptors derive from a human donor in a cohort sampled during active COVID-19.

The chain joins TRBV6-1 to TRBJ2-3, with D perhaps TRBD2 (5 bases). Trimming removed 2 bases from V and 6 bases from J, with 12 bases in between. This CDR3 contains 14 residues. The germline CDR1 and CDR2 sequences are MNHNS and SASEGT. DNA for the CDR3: TGTGCCAGCAGTGAAATGGACCGCGGGGATACGCAGTATTTT. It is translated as CASSEMDRGDTQYF.

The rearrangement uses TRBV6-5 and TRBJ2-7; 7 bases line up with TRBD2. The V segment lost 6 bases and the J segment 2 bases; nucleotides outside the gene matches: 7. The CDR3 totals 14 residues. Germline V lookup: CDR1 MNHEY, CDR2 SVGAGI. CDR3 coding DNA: TGTGCCAGCAGAAACCGGGGGGTCGCCTACGAGCAGTACTTC. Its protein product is CASRNRGVAYEQYF.

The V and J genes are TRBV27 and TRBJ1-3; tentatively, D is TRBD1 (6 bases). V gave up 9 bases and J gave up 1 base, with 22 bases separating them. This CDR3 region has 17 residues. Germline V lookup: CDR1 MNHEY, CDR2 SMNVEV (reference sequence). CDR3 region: CASFYIGQYSSGNTIYF. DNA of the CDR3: TGTGCCAGTTTTTATATTGGACAGTATTCTTCTGGAAACACCATATATTTT.

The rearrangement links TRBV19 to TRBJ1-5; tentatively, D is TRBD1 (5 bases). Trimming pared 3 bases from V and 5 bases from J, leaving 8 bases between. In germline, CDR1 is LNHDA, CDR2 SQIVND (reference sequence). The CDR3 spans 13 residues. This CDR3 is CASSMGGHQPQHF. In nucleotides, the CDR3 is TGTGCCAGTAGTATGGGGGGTCATCAGCCCCAGCATTTT.

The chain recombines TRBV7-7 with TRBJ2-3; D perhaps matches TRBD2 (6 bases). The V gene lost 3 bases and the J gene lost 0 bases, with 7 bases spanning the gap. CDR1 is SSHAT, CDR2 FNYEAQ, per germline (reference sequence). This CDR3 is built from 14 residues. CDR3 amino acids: CASSLGTSTDTQYF. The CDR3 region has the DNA TGTGCCAGCAGCTTGGGGACTAGCACAGATACGCAGTATTTT.

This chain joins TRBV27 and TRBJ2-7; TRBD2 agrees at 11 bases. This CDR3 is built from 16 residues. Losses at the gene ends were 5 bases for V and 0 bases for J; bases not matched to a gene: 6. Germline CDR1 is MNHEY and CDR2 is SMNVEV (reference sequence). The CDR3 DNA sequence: TGTGCCAGCAGTACCCGACTAGCGGGGATCTCCTACGAGCAGTACTTC. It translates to CASSTRLAGISYEQYF.

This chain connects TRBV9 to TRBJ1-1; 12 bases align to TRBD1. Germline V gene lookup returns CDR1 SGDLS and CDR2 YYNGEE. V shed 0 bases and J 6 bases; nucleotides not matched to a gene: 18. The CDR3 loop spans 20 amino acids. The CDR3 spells CASSVALGGDRGRGSSEAFF. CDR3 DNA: TGTGCCAGCAGCGTAGCGCTCGGAGGGGACAGGGGGCGGGGTTCCTCTGAAGCTTTCTTT. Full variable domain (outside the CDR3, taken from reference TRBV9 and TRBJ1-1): DSGVTQTPKHLITATGQRVTLRCSPRSGDLSVYWYQQSLDQGLQFLIQYYNGEERAKGNILERFSAQQFPDLHSELNLSSLELGDSALYFCASSVALGGDRGRGSSEAFFGQGTRLTVV.

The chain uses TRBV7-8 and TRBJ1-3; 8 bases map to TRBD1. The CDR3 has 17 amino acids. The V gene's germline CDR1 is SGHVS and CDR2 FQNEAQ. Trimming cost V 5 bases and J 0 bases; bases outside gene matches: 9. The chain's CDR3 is CASSPPGTGASGNTIYF. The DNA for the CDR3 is TGTGCCAGCAGCCCACCCGGGACAGGAGCCTCTGGAAACACCATATATTTT. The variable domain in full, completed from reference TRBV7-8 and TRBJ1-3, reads GAGVSQSPRYKVAKRGQDVALRCDPISGHVSLFWYQQALGQGPEFLTYFQNEAQLDKSGLPSDRFFAERPEGSVSTLKIQRTQQEDSAVYLCASSPPGTGASGNTIYFGEGSWLTVV.

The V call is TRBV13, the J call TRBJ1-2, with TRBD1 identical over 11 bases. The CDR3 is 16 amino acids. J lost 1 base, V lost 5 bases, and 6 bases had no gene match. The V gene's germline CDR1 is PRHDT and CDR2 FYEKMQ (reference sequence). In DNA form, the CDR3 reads TGTGCCAGCAGCCCGGGACAGGGGGTCGGTAACTATGGCTACACCTTC. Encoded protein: CASSPGQGVGNYGYTF.

This chain's CDR3 is CASSQGRQIPNEQFF. DNA of the CDR3: TGCGCCAGCAGCCAAGGGCGACAAATCCCAAATGAGCAGTTCTTC. This chain links TRBV4-1 with TRBJ2-1; no clear D gene. The CDR3 loop spans 15 amino acids. The ends were cut back, 1 base at V and 7 bases at J, with 14 bases in the middle. CDR1 is MGHRA, CDR2 YSYEKL, per germline.

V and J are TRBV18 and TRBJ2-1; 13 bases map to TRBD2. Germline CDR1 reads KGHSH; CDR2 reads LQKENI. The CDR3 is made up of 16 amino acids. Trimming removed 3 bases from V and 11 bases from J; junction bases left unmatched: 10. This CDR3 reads CASSPQLAGGTMKQFF. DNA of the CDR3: TGTGCCAGCTCACCCCAACTAGCGGGGGGGACAATGAAGCAGTTCTTC.

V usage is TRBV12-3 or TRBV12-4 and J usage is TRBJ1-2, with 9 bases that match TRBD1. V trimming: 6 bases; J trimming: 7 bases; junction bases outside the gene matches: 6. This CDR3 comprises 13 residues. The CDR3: CASRGQGIFGYTF. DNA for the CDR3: TGTGCCAGCAGGGGACAGGGAATTTTTGGCTACACCTTC.

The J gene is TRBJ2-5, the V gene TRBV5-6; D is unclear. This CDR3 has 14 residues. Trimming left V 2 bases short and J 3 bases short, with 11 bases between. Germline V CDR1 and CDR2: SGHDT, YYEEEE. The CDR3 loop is CASSFRSTEETQYF. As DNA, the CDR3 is TGTGCCAGCAGCTTCCGTAGCACGGAAGAGACCCAGTACTTC. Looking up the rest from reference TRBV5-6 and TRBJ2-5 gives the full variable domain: DAGVTQSPTHLIKTRGQQVTLRCSPKSGHDTVSWYQQALGQGPQFIFQYYEEEERQRGNFPDRFSGHQFPNYSSELNVNALLLGDSALYLCASSFRSTEETQYFGPGTRLLVL.

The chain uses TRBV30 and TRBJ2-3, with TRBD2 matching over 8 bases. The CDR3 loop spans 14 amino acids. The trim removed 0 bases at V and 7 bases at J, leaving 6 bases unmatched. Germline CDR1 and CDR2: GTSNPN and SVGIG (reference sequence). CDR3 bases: TGTGCCTGGAGTGTCGGCGGGGGGTTTAATACGCAGTATTTT. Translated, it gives CAWSVGGGFNTQYF.

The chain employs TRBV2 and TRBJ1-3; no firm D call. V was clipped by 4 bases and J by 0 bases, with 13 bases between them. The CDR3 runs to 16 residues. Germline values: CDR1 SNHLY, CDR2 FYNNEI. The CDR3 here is CASSVAVTISGNTIYF. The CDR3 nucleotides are TGTGCCAGCAGTGTGGCAGTCACCATCTCTGGAAACACCATATATTTT.

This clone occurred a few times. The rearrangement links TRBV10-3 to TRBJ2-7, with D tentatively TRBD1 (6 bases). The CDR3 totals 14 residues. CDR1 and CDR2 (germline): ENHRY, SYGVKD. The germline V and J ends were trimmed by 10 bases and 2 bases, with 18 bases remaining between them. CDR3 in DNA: TGTGCCACCCGGTTAAACAGGGAACCCTACGAGCAGTACTTC. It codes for CATRLNREPYEQYF.

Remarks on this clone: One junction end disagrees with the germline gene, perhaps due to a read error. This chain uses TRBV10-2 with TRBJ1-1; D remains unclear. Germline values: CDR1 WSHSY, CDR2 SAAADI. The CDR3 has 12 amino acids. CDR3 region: CASSVAFDHESF. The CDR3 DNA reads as TGCGCCAGCAGTGTAGCCTTTGACCACGAGAGTTTT.

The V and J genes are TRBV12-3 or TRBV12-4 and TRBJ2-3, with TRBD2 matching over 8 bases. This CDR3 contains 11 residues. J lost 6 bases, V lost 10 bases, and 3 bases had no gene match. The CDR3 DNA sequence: TGTGCCACCCGGGGGGGTGATACGCAGTATTTT. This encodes CATRGGDTQYF.

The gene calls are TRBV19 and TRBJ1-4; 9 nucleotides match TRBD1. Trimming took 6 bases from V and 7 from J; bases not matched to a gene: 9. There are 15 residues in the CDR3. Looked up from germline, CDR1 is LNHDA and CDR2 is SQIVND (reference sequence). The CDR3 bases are TGTGCCAGTAGCCCCACGGGACAGGGAGGTGAAAAACTGTTTTTT. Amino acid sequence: CASSPTGQGGEKLFF.

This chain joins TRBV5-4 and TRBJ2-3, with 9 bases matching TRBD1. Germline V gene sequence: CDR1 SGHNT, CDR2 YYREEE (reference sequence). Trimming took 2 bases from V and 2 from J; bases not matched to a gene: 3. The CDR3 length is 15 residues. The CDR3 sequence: CASSFGTGITDTQYF. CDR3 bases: TGTGCCAGCAGCTTTGGGACAGGGATCACAGATACGCAGTATTTT.

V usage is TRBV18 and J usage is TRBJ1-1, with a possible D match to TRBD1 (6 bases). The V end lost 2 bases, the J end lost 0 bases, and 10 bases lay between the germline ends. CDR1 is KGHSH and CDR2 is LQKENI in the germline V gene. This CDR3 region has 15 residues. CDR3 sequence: CASSPGTTMNTEAFF. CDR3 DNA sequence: TGTGCCAGCTCACCAGGGACAACGATGAACACTGAAGCTTTCTTT.

This CDR3 reads CASSPLAETPLHF. In nucleotides, the CDR3 is TGTGCCAGCAGCCCCCTTGCCGAGACACCCCTCCACTTT. V is TRBV7-6 and J is TRBJ1-6, with D unresolved. The germline V and J ends were trimmed by 5 bases and 11 bases, with 13 bases remaining between them. Germline V CDR1 and CDR2: SGHVS, FNYEAQ. The CDR3 has 13 amino acids.

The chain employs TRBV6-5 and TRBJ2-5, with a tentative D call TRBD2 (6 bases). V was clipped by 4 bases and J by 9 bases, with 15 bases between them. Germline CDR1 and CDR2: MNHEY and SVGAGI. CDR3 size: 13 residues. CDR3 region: CASSSRGGRPQYF. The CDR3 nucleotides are TGTGCCAGCAGTTCGAGGGGTGGGAGGCCCCAGTACTTC.

CDR3 residues: CASSYPTGGSPGLFF. For the CDR3, the DNA is TGTGCCAGCAGTTACCCGACAGGGGGCTCCCCGGGACTGTTTTTT. V is TRBV6-6 and J is TRBJ1-4, with TRBD1 identical over 10 bases. The germline V gene has CDR1 MNHNY and CDR2 SVGAGI (reference sequence). The V gene end was trimmed by 2 bases and the J gene end by 13 bases; junction bases not matched to a gene: 10. This CDR3 comprises 15 residues.

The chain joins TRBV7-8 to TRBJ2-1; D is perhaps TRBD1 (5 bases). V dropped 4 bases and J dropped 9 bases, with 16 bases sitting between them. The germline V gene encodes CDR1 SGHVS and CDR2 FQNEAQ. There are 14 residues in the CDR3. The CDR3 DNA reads TGTGCCAGCAGCTCAGACGGGCAGGGTATTGAGCAGTTCTTC. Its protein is CASSSDGQGIEQFF.

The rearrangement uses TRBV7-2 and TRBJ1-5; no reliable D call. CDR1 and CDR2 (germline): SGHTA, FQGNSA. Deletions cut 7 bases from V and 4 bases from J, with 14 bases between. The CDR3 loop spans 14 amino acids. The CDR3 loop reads CASIGQALNQPQHF. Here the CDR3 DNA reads TGTGCCAGCATTGGGCAGGCCCTTAATCAGCCCCAGCATTTT.

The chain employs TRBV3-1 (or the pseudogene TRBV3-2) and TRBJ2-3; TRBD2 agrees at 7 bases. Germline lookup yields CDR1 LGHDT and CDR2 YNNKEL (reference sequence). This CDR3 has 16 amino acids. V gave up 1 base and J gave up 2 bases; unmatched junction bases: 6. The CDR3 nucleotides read TGTGCCAGCAGCCAAGGTCGGGGGGAGACCACAGATACGCAGTATTTT. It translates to CASSQGRGETTDTQYF.

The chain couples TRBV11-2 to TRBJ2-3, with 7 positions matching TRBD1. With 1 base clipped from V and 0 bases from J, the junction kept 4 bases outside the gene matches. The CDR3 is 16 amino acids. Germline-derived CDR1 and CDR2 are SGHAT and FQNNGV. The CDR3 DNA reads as TGTGCCAGCAGCTTAGGGGGGACAGCTAGCACAGATACGCAGTATTTT. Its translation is CASSLGGTASTDTQYF.

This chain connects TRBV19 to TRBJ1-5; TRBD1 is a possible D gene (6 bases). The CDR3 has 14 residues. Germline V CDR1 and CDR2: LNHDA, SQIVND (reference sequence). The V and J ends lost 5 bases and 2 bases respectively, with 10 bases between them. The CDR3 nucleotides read TGTGCCAGTAGTCAGGGGTATGGCAATCAGCCCCAGCATTTT. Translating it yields CASSQGYGNQPQHF.

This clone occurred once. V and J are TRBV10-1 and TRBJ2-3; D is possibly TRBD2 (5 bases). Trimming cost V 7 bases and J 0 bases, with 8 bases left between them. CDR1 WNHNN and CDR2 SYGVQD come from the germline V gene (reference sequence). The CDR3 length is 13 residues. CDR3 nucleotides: TGCGCCAGCAATCGGGATAGCACAGATACGCAGTATTTT. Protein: CASNRDSTDTQYF.

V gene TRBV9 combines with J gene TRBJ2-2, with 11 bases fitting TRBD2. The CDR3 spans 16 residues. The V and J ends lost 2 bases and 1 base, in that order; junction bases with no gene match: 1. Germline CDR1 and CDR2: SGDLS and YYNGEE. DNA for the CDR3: TGTGCCAGCAGCGTGGGGACTAGCGGGAACACCGGGGAGCTGTTTTTT. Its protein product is CASSVGTSGNTGELFF.